The clone carrying this T cell receptor (beta chain) was detected only once. The data originate from a study of blood T cell repertoires in COVID-19. Study-level background: Samples representing acute and convalescent COVID-19 were sourced from the United States, Italy and Spain.

Trimming took 4 bases from V and 2 from J, leaving 12 bases between them. The germline V gene has CDR1 SGHRS and CDR2 YFSETQ. The CDR3 totals 14 residues. Assay used: immunoSEQ multiplex PCR; TCRdb lists only in-frame clones, some missing. This table holds roughly 99,000 clones, 70% to 90% found once. This sequence originates from a man aged 50 to 60 with COVID-19, enrolled during active disease. Sequenced input: peripheral blood. V and J are TRBV5-1 and TRBJ2-5; D possibly corresponds to TRBD2 (5 bases). CDR3 bases: TGCGCCAGCAGCGGAATGGGAGATCAAGAGACCCAGTACTTC. Its protein product is CASSGMGDQETQYF.